The 29 T cell receptor beta chains given below trace back to one sample, sequenced in a study of radiotherapy plus CTLA-4 blockade in lung cancer. Clones were sequenced by immunoSEQ multiplex PCR, and TCRdb holds only the in-frame ones, with some missing. This table holds about 73,000 clones, around 87% found once. The sequencing here drew on peripheral blood, taken from a patient treated with radiotherapy plus ipilimumab. All receptors derive from a human donor with non-small cell lung cancer that progressed on radiotherapy plus ipilimumab.

The rearrangement joins TRBV2 to TRBJ2-5, with D tentatively TRBD1 or TRBD2 (5 bases each). The CDR3 has 12 residues. Germline-derived CDR1 and CDR2 are SNHLY and FYNNEI. Trimming took 7 bases from V and 5 from J, leaving 11 bases between them. This CDR3 reads CASTEEGETQYF. In DNA, the CDR3 is TGTGCCAGCACGGAAGAGGGGGAGACCCAGTACTTC.

This clone was observed a single time. This chain uses TRBV6-5 with TRBJ2-1; 11 bases are shared with TRBD2. V lost 6 bases to trimming and J lost 6 bases; unmatched junction nucleotides: 7. In germline, CDR1 is MNHEY, CDR2 SVGAGI. The CDR3 is 15 residues long. CDR3 sequence (DNA): TGTGCCAGCAGCCGCACTAGCGGGAGTTTCAATGAGCAGTTCTTC. It translates to CASSRTSGSFNEQFF.

The V and J genes are TRBV27 and TRBJ1-4, with D hard to call. The CDR3 extends over 14 amino acids. From germline, CDR1 is MNHEY and CDR2 SMNVEV (reference sequence). V was cut by 9 bases and J by 8 bases, with 19 bases left in between. CDR3 region: CASSSPGEIEKLFF. CDR3 DNA: TGTGCCAGTAGCTCTCCGGGCGAAATCGAAAAACTGTTTTTT.

The V call is TRBV28, the J call TRBJ1-1, with D unresolved. This CDR3 is 10 amino acids long. Trimming took 9 bases from V and 1 from J, leaving 3 bases between them. CDR1 and CDR2 from the germline V gene are MDHEN and SYDVKM. The CDR3 sequence is CASQNTEAFF. In DNA, the CDR3 is TGTGCCAGTCAGAACACTGAAGCTTTCTTT.

The CDR3 bases are TGTGCCAGCAGTTTAAATGGGTTTAATGAAAAACTGTTTTTT. It yields the protein CASSLNGFNEKLFF. The genes are TRBV28 and TRBJ1-4; D unresolved. This CDR3 is 14 amino acids long. Germline V CDR1 and CDR2: MDHEN, SYDVKM. Trimming removed 2 bases from V and 4 bases from J, with 8 bases in between.

The chain has TRBV27 and TRBJ2-2, with TRBD2 identical over 8 bases. Germline trimming cut 2 bases from V and 4 bases from J; bases unmatched to any gene: 12. Germline lookup yields CDR1 MNHEY and CDR2 SMNVEV (reference sequence). CDR3 size: 18 residues. The CDR3 protein is CASSLRRGEFSSTGELFF. The CDR3 DNA is TGTGCCAGCAGTTTAAGGCGGGGGGAATTTTCTAGCACCGGGGAGCTGTTTTTT.

The chain is built from TRBV27 and TRBJ1-4; TRBD1 agrees at 8 bases. Per germline, CDR1 MNHEY and CDR2 SMNVEV (reference sequence). The junction had 10 bases not matched to a gene; V was cut back by 5 bases and J by 2 bases. The CDR3 is 17 residues long. CDR3 protein: CASSPWTGINTNEKLFF. The CDR3 DNA reads TGTGCCAGCAGTCCGTGGACAGGGATCAACACTAATGAAAAACTGTTTTTT.

The chain has TRBV28 and TRBJ2-5, with D perhaps TRBD1 (6 bases). The CDR3 loop spans 13 amino acids. Germline CDR1 reads MDHEN; CDR2 reads SYDVKM. Trimming took off 7 bases at V and 7 bases at J, with 16 bases between the two ends. CDR3 nucleotide sequence: TGTGCCAGCAACACGGACAGCCCGAGGACCCAGTACTTC. This encodes CASNTDSPRTQYF.

This clone appeared once. The chain combines TRBV28 with TRBJ2-3; the D is unclear. CDR1 and CDR2 (germline): MDHEN, SYDVKM. V gave up 6 bases and J gave up 4 bases, with 26 bases separating them. This CDR3 spans 18 amino acids. The CDR3 DNA sequence: TGTGCCAGCAGCCCCAGCCAGTTTCCGGCGGTAGTGTCAGATACGCAGTATTTT. It yields the protein CASSPSQFPAVVSDTQYF.

The chain joins TRBV4-1 to TRBJ1-3, with D tentatively TRBD1 (6 bases). V was pared by 2 bases and J by 0 bases, with 8 bases between. The germline V gene encodes CDR1 MGHRA and CDR2 YSYEKL. CDR3 length: 15 amino acids. The CDR3 coding sequence is TGCGCCAGCAGCCAACAACAGGGCTCTGGAAACACCATATATTTT. Translating it yields CASSQQQGSGNTIYF.

The chain couples TRBV5-1 to TRBJ2-5; 9 bases agree with TRBD1. The J call may be wrong; the DNA end is better matched by TRBJ2-7. Germline CDR1 and CDR2: SGHRS and YFSETQ. The CDR3 runs to 14 residues. CDR3 in DNA: TGCGCCAGCAGCAACGGACAGGGGAGCTACGAGCAGTACTTC. This codes for CASSNGQGSYEQYF.

Turning to this clone: Without the conserved terminal phenylalanine or tryptophan, this CDR3 likely stems from a read error. The chain couples TRBV5-6 to TRBJ2-6, with D possibly TRBD1 on 5 matching bases. Trimming cost V 0 bases and J 5 bases, with 12 bases left between them. The CDR3 is 16 amino acids. The germline V gene encodes CDR1 SGHDT and CDR2 YYEEEE. In nucleotides, the CDR3 is TGTGCCAGCAGCTTGGTGGGGCAGGGCTGGGCCAACGTCCTGACTCTC. Translated: CASSLVGQGWANVLTL.

This chain connects TRBV5-1 to TRBJ1-4; perhaps TRBD1 as D (5 bases). Trimming took off 5 bases at V and 0 bases at J, with 5 bases between the two ends. The CDR3 length is 13 residues. The germline CDR1 and CDR2 sequences are SGHRS and YFSETQ. In DNA form, the CDR3 reads TGCGCCAGCAGGGGGGCAACTAATGAAAAACTGTTTTTT. It encodes CASRGATNEKLFF. Full variable domain (remainder filled in from reference TRBV5-1 and TRBJ1-4): KAGVTQTPRYLIKTRGQQVTLSCSPISGHRSVSWYQQTPGQGLQFLFEYFSETQRNKGNFPGRFSGRQFSNSRSEMNVSTLELGDSALYLCASRGATNEKLFFGSGTQLSVL.

This clone appeared a few times. The CDR3: CASSPQLASTDTQYF. The CDR3 bases are TGTGCCAGCAGCCCGCAGCTAGCGAGCACAGATACGCAGTATTTT. The chain uses TRBV7-3 and TRBJ2-3; maybe TRBD2 (6 bases). The CDR3 sequence is 15 residues long. The germline gives CDR1 SGHTA, CDR2 FQGTGA. V dropped 5 bases and J dropped 0 bases, with 12 bases sitting between them.

This sequence joins TRBV5-1 and TRBJ1-2; the D gene is possibly TRBD1 (6 bases). The V gene's germline CDR1 is SGHRS and CDR2 YFSETQ. Trimming cost V 4 bases and J 3 bases, with 22 bases left between them. CDR3 length: 17 amino acids. The CDR3 loop reads CASSPGTHRDGDYGYTF. The CDR3 nucleotides read TGCGCCAGCAGCCCGGGAACTCACAGGGATGGGGACTATGGCTACACCTTC.

The V call is TRBV9, the J call TRBJ2-1, with 12 bases that match TRBD2. Germline V gene lookup returns CDR1 SGDLS and CDR2 YYNGEE. V shed 0 bases and J 9 bases; nucleotides not matched to a gene: 4. The CDR3 loop spans 15 amino acids. In DNA form, the CDR3 reads TGTGCCAGCAGCGTAGGCCTAGCGGGAGGGGGTGAGCAGTTCTTC. Its protein is CASSVGLAGGGEQFF.

V is TRBV2 and J is TRBJ2-7; D is tentatively TRBD1 or TRBD2 (5 bases each). The CDR3 loop spans 13 amino acids. Trimming shortened V by 4 bases and J by 2 bases, and 9 bases separated the two germline ends. Germline CDR1 SNHLY, CDR2 FYNNEI. The CDR3 protein is CASSVGTTYEQYV. CDR3 nucleotide sequence: TGTGCCAGCAGTGTTGGGACCACCTACGAGCAGTACGTC.

This sequence joins TRBV12-5 and TRBJ1-4; tentatively, D is TRBD1 (6 bases). V lost 1 base to trimming and J lost 2 bases, with 8 bases between them. This CDR3 comprises 15 residues. From germline, CDR1 is LGHNT and CDR2 FRNRAP. In nucleotides, the CDR3 is TGTGCTAGTGGTTTGGAAACAGGGACTAATGAAAAACTGTTTTTT. Protein product: CASGLETGTNEKLFF.

The chain uses TRBV19 and TRBJ1-5; D is uncertain. Germline assignment: CDR1 LNHDA and CDR2 SQIVND (reference sequence). Deletions cut 5 bases from V and 3 bases from J, with 17 bases between. This CDR3 is 16 amino acids long. Here the CDR3 DNA reads TGTGCCAGTAGTCCAGCGAGGGTGGAGTCCAATCAGCCCCAGCATTTT. Protein: CASSPARVESNQPQHF.

The chain couples TRBV5-4 to TRBJ1-5; 10 nucleotides match TRBD1. The germline V gene encodes CDR1 SGHNT and CDR2 YYREEE (reference sequence). This CDR3 region has 14 residues. J was trimmed by 5 bases and V by 4 bases; bases with no gene match: 3. In DNA form, the CDR3 reads TGTGCCAGCAGCACCGGACAGGGGGATCAGCCCCAGCATTTT. Translating gives CASSTGQGDQPQHF.

V is TRBV13 and J is TRBJ2-3, with unresolved D. This CDR3 has 14 amino acids. V gave up 2 bases and J gave up 4 bases, with 10 bases separating them. CDR1 PRHDT and CDR2 FYEKMQ come from the germline V gene (reference sequence). The CDR3 sequence is CASSLKLPADTQYF. In nucleotides, the CDR3 is TGTGCCAGCAGCTTAAAACTACCTGCAGATACGCAGTATTTT.

The V gene is TRBV5-6, the J gene TRBJ1-4; D gene uncertain. The CDR3 loop spans 13 amino acids. V dropped 1 base and J dropped 2 bases, with 3 bases sitting between them. CDR1 is SGHDT and CDR2 is YYEEEE in the germline V gene. CDR3 DNA sequence: TGTGCCAGCAGCTTGCCGACTAATGAAAAACTGTTTTTT. Amino acids: CASSLPTNEKLFF.

V usage is TRBV29-1 and J usage is TRBJ2-3; TRBD1 matches 7 bases. The CDR3 runs to 14 residues. The V gene's germline CDR1 is SQVTM and CDR2 ANQGSEA. V shed 6 bases and J 2 bases; nucleotides not matched to a gene: 8. The CDR3 DNA reads TGCAGCGTAGTTGTAAGGGGGCTCACAGATACGCAGTATTTT. It codes for CSVVVRGLTDTQYF.

The chain is built from TRBV6-5 and TRBJ2-7; 7 bases fit TRBD1. Germline assignment: CDR1 MNHEY and CDR2 SVGAGI. The CDR3 length is 15 residues. The V segment lost 7 bases and the J segment 0 bases; nucleotides outside the gene matches: 9. This chain's CDR3 is CASTRDSFFSYEQYV. In DNA, the CDR3 is TGTGCCAGCACAAGGGACAGCTTTTTCTCCTACGAGCAGTACGTC.

The V gene is TRBV5-4, the J gene TRBJ2-1; the D gene is possibly TRBD1 (5 bases). V was pared by 0 bases and J by 6 bases, with 13 bases between. The CDR3 is made up of 15 amino acids. Per germline, CDR1 SGHNT and CDR2 YYREEE (reference sequence). CDR3 sequence (DNA): TGTGCCAGCAGCTTGGAGGGTTGGGGCTTCAATGAGCAGTTCTTC. It is translated as CASSLEGWGFNEQFF.

This chain uses TRBV10-3 with TRBJ2-6; 7 bases match TRBD1. The trim removed 10 bases at V and 2 bases at J, leaving 2 bases unmatched. CDR3 length: 13 residues. Germline assignment: CDR1 ENHRY and CDR2 SYGVKD. The CDR3 DNA reads TGTGCCACACAGGGGACTGGGGCCAACGTCCTGACTTTC. It yields the protein CATQGTGANVLTF.

A remark on this clone: No conserved phenylalanine or tryptophan ends this CDR3, so it is likely a read error. The chain combines TRBV27 with TRBJ2-7; perhaps D is TRBD1 or TRBD2 (6 bases each). This CDR3 has 13 residues. Germline loops: CDR1 MNHEY, CDR2 SMNVEV (reference sequence). Trimming removed 2 bases from V and 7 bases from J, with 12 bases in between. The CDR3 DNA reads TGTGCCAGCAGTTTAGCGAAAGGGGGGGAGCAGTACGGC. Its protein is CASSLAKGGEQYG.

V is TRBV9 and J is TRBJ2-3; 9 positions agree with TRBD1. V was clipped by 4 bases and J by 4 bases; unmatched bases: 4. CDR3 length: 14 residues. From germline, CDR1 is SGDLS and CDR2 YYNGEE. CDR3: CASSIRQGADTQYF. In nucleotides, the CDR3 is TGTGCCAGCAGCATAAGACAGGGGGCAGATACGCAGTATTTT.

This sequence joins TRBV7-9 and TRBJ2-4, with a possible D match to TRBD1 (5 bases). In germline, CDR1 is SEHNR, CDR2 FQNEAQ (reference sequence). The CDR3 is 15 residues long. V lost 5 bases, J lost 3 bases, and 14 bases lay in between. This CDR3 reads CASSTIQGDKNIQYF. The CDR3 DNA sequence: TGTGCCAGCAGCACGATCCAGGGCGACAAAAACATTCAGTACTTC. Filled out from reference TRBV7-9 and TRBJ2-4, the complete variable domain reads DTGVSQNPRHKITKRGQNVTFRCDPISEHNRLYWYRQTLGQGPEFLTYFQNEAQLEKSRLLSDRFSAERPKGSFSTLEIQRTEQGDSAMYLCASSTIQGDKNIQYFGAGTRLSVL.